This T cell receptor (beta chain) emerged from a study of Tregs in tolerant kidney transplant recipients. Before regulatory T cell sorting, thawed PBMCs rested overnight at 37°C in approximately 200 IU/ml IL-2. V lost 2 bases, J lost 2 bases, and 14 bases lay in between. The germline gives CDR1 SGHRS, CDR2 YFSETQ. This CDR3 contains 15 residues. Assay used: immunoSEQ multiplex PCR; TCRdb lists only in-frame clones, some missing. Among around 19,000 clones, around four fifths were seen once, and the ten largest hold 2% to 2.5%. This rearrangement joins TRBV5-1 to TRBJ2-7; TRBD2 is a possible D gene (6 bases). Material for sequencing was Tregs from blood. This sequence was found in a human donor in good health. The CDR3: CASSLGAGQTYEQYF. The CDR3 DNA reads TGCGCCAGCAGCTTAGGAGCGGGTCAGACCTACGAGCAGTACTTC.